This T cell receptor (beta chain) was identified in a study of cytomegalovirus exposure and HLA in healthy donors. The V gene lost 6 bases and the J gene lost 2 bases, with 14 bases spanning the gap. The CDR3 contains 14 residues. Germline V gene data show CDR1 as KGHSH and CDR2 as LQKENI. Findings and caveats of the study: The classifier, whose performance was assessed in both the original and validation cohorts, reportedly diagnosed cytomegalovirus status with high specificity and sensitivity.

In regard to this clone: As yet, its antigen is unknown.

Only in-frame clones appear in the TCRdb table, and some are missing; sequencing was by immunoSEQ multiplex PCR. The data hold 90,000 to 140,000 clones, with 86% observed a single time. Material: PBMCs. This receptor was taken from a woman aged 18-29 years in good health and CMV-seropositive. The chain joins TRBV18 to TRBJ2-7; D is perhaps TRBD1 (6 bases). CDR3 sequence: CASSAIEGAYEQYF. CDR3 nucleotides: TGTGCCAGCTCCGCTATCGAGGGGGCCTACGAGCAGTACTTC.